This T cell receptor (beta chain) is from a study of OX40 agonist ivuxolimab in advanced cancers. About the study: An agonistic anti-OX40 (CD134) antibody, ivuxolimab, was used to treat the patients.

Germline CDR1 is ENHRY and CDR2 is SYGVKD. V trimming: 6 bases; J trimming: 4 bases; junction bases outside the gene matches: 8. The length of the CDR3 is 15 residues. Some clones are missing from TCRdb's copy, which holds only in-frame ones; the method was immunoSEQ multiplex PCR. Of about 96,000 clones listed, roughly four fifths are singletons. This chain uses TRBV10-3 with TRBJ1-1, with 10 positions matching TRBD1. The sequence was obtained from an adult with an advanced solid tumor such as melanoma, head and neck, liver or kidney cancer. The sample in question was CD4+ or CD8+ T cells sorted from blood, obtained in a trial of the OX40 agonist ivuxolimab. CDR3 region: CAIRGQGKGGTEAFF. CDR3 bases: TGTGCCATCAGGGGACAGGGGAAGGGCGGCACTGAAGCTTTCTTT.